These T cell receptor beta chains were read from a single sample in a study of vaccination effects on CD4 cells after COVID-19. Their target antigens are unknown. Clones were sequenced by immunoSEQ multiplex PCR, and TCRdb holds only the in-frame ones, with some missing. The sample carries about 40,000 clones, around two thirds recorded once. The source material was CD4+ T cells from PBMCs cultured without peptide, sampled after COVID-19 vaccination. The source of these receptors is a human donor who received a COVID-19 vaccine. Each CDR3 is given with its conserved first and last residue. Each record gives: V gene, J gene, CDR3 protein.

TRBV10-3,TRBJ1-3,CAIGESGNTIYF
TRBV6-1,TRBJ1-5,CASSAGGDYSNQPQHF
TRBV4-1,TRBJ2-2,CASSRQGDGELFF
TRBV6-5,TRBJ1-1,CASSLYRGGTEAFF
TRBV19,TRBJ1-6,CASSFTGGLYNSPLHF
TRBV4-2,TRBJ2-5,CASSPRLAGTDYQETQYF
TRBV2,TRBJ2-2,CASTSSSSGGTTGELFF
TRBV7-9,TRBJ2-3,CASSLAGGRTDTQYF
TRBV29-1,TRBJ2-3,CSKQGTSTDTQYF
TRBV29-1,TRBJ1-4,CSVEVGTNEKLFF
TRBV5-4,TRBJ2-7,CASSLTSGLAGGFEQYF
TRBV19,TRBJ2-2,CASSAPSGRAYGELFF
TRBV5-4,TRBJ2-2,CASFEGGAGELFF
TRBV7-9,TRBJ2-1,CASSLAARASEQFF
TRBV10-3,TRBJ1-1,CAISESGGANTEAFF
TRBV19,TRBJ2-1,CASSDDDRVRVEQFF
TRBV6-6,TRBJ1-5,CASSSAGNQPQHF
TRBV7-9,TRBJ1-1,CASRETGGTEAFF
TRBV24-1,TRBJ2-5,CATSGDSQETQYF